This T cell receptor beta chain appears in the sequencing data of a study of cytotoxic CD8 clonotypes in ibrutinib-treated CLL. Regarding the study as a whole: Baseline clonality, higher than in age-matched healthy donors, tracked circulating CD8+ T-cell counts.

This CDR3 region has 15 residues. V gave up 5 bases and J gave up 2 bases; unmatched junction bases: 6. Germline CDR1 and CDR2: PRHDT and FYEKMQ (reference sequence). As input for TCR beta libraries, approximately 2.1 micrograms of genomic DNA came from cryopreserved PBMCs. The assay was immunoSEQ multiplex PCR, and TCRdb's table has in-frame clones only and misses some. Of around 250,000 clones in the sample, 70% were seen once. This clone was observed a single time. The antigen is unknown. The sequence came from a human donor with chronic lymphocytic leukemia. The sequenced sample was PBMCs, obtained after 24 months of ibrutinib treatment. The chain is built from TRBV13 and TRBJ2-7, with 10 bases aligning to TRBD1. The CDR3 reads CASSPNGQGAYEQYF. In DNA form, the CDR3 reads TGTGCCAGCAGCCCAAACGGACAGGGGGCCTACGAGCAGTACTTC.